Each of the 14 T cell receptor beta chains below was sequenced from the same sample in a study of cytomegalovirus exposure and HLA in healthy donors. The PCR employed 60 Vbeta primers together with 13 Jbeta primers. Sequencing used immunoSEQ multiplex PCR; TCRdb keeps in-frame clones, though not all of them. The data show about 120,000 clones, around 77% seen once. What was sequenced was PBMCs. Receptors originate from a male donor in good health and CMV-seropositive.

Regarding this clone: An end of the junction does not agree with germline; a read error may underlie this. This chain links TRBV27 with TRBJ2-1, with TRBD1 matching 9 bases. From germline, CDR1 is MNHEY and CDR2 SMNVEV (reference sequence). This CDR3 has 20 residues. The CDR3 region is CASSLSGTGHSSSSYNEQFF. CDR3 DNA sequence: TGTGCCAGCAGTCTATCCGGGACAGGGCATTCTTCAAGCTCCTACAATGAGCAGTTCTTC.

The chain joins TRBV19 to TRBJ2-3, with 7 nucleotides matching TRBD2. The CDR3 sequence is 15 residues long. The germline gives CDR1 LNHDA, CDR2 SQIVND (reference sequence). Trimming at V came to 1 base and at J to 4 bases, leaving 5 bases not matched to a gene. The CDR3 region has the DNA TGTGCCAGTAGTATAGGTCAGCGGGGCTCAGATACGCAGTATTTT. It is translated as CASSIGQRGSDTQYF. Full variable domain (outside the CDR3, taken from reference TRBV19 and TRBJ2-3): DGGITQSPKYLFRKEGQNVTLSCEQNLNHDAMYWYRQDPGQGLRLIYYSQIVNDFQKGDIAEGYSVSREKKESFPLTVTSAQKNPTAFYLCASSIGQRGSDTQYFGPGTRLTVL.

The chain uses TRBV18 and TRBJ1-2; D is ambiguous. The CDR3 is made up of 15 amino acids. Germline CDR1 KGHSH, CDR2 LQKENI. Trimming removed 2 bases from V and 4 bases from J, with 14 bases in between. The DNA for the CDR3 is TGTGCCAGCTCACCATCTGAGGTTAAAGGCTATGGCTACACCTTC. Protein product: CASSPSEVKGYGYTF.

This sequence joins TRBV29-1 and TRBJ2-7; tentatively, D is TRBD2 (6 bases). CDR3 size: 13 residues. Trimming removed 0 bases at V and 7 bases at J, with 13 bases between. Germline assignment: CDR1 SQVTM and CDR2 ANQGSEA. The CDR3 loop is CSVEEPAGTEQYF. The CDR3 coding sequence is TGCAGCGTTGAAGAACCGGCGGGAACGGAGCAGTACTTC.

The V and J genes are TRBV4-2 and TRBJ1-1; TRBD1 aligns across 9 bases. Germline CDR1 LGHNA, CDR2 YNFKEQ. Trimming took 2 bases from V and 4 from J; bases not matched to a gene: 5. This CDR3 is built from 15 residues. The CDR3 region is CASSQPETGGTEAFF. CDR3 DNA: TGTGCCAGCAGCCAACCAGAGACAGGGGGCACTGAAGCTTTCTTT.

This chain joins TRBV18 and TRBJ2-6; TRBD2 might be the D (5 bases). The CDR3 contains 17 residues. Germline CDR1 reads KGHSH; CDR2 reads LQKENI. Trimming shortened V by 4 bases and J by 1 base, and 14 bases separated the two germline ends. Here the CDR3 reads CASSLLAPGSGANVLTF. CDR3 sequence (DNA): TGTGCCAGCTCACTTCTGGCTCCGGGATCTGGGGCCAACGTCCTGACTTTC.

This clone has only a few counts. The rearrangement links TRBV11-1 to TRBJ2-5, with 10 bases identical to TRBD1. Germline CDR1 reads SGHAT; CDR2 reads FQDESV (reference sequence). The CDR3 is made up of 15 amino acids. V lost 6 bases and J lost 3; bases outside the gene matches: 7. In nucleotides, the CDR3 is TGTGCCAGCAGTCGACAGGGGGCCTTAGAAGAGACCCAGTACTTC. Translated, it gives CASSRQGALEETQYF.

The chain is built from TRBV6-5 and TRBJ2-7; unclear D gene. Germline V gene lookup returns CDR1 MNHEY and CDR2 SVGAGI. The CDR3 is made up of 11 amino acids. V lost 11 bases and J 0 bases, leaving 8 bases between the germline ends. CDR3 sequence: CAYGDSYEQYF. CDR3 DNA: TGTGCCTACGGAGACTCCTACGAGCAGTACTTC.

This clone was counted a single time. V is TRBV2 and J is TRBJ2-6, with 8 bases lining up with TRBD1. Germline V lookup: CDR1 SNHLY, CDR2 FYNNEI. This CDR3 spans 14 amino acids. CDR3: CGGGQGGGANVLTF. The CDR3 coding sequence is TGTGGGGGTGGACAGGGCGGTGGGGCCAACGTCCTGACTTTC.

V usage is TRBV7-9 and J usage is TRBJ1-2; 7 nucleotides align to TRBD1. Germline V gene sequence: CDR1 SEHNR, CDR2 FQNEAQ (reference sequence). With 1 base clipped from V and 3 bases from J, the junction kept 8 bases outside the gene matches. The CDR3 runs 16 residues. In nucleotides, the CDR3 is TGTGCCAGCAGCTTAGGGCAGGGGGTCCCGCACTATGGCTACACCTTC. Amino acid sequence: CASSLGQGVPHYGYTF.

This clone was counted a few times. V and J are TRBV9 and TRBJ1-6; no reliable D call. In germline, CDR1 is SGDLS, CDR2 YYNGEE. V dropped 2 bases and J dropped 0 bases, with 9 bases sitting between them. This CDR3 has 16 amino acids. The CDR3 region is CASSVGGSSYNSPLHF. DNA of the CDR3: TGTGCCAGCAGCGTCGGCGGGAGCTCCTATAATTCACCCCTCCACTTT.

This clone has just one count. This chain uses TRBV20-1 with TRBJ1-2; D remains ambiguous. Germline CDR1 and CDR2: DFQATT and SNEGSKA (reference sequence). The CDR3 length is 10 residues. V was pared by 5 bases and J by 6 bases, with 7 bases between. CDR3 coding DNA: TGCAGTGCTTGGCTTAATGGCTACACCTTC. Translating gives CSAWLNGYTF.

This chain links TRBV21-1 with TRBJ2-7; the table gives TRBD1 as D, unverified against the DNA. TRBV21-1 is classified as a pseudogene. The length of the CDR3 is 15 residues. The CDR3 reads CASSKDRDSFYEQYF. As DNA, the CDR3 is TGTGCCAGCAGCAAAGACCGGGACAGTTTCTACGAGCAGTACTTC.

This sequence joins TRBV28 and TRBJ1-2; TRBD1 matches at 9 bases. The germline V gene has CDR1 MDHEN and CDR2 SYDVKM. V gave up 10 bases and J gave up 3 bases; unmatched junction bases: 12. The CDR3 runs to 15 residues. CDR3 nucleotide sequence: TGTGCCACCGAGCGGACAGGGGTTGTTTACTATGGCTACACCTTC. It codes for CATERTGVVYYGYTF.